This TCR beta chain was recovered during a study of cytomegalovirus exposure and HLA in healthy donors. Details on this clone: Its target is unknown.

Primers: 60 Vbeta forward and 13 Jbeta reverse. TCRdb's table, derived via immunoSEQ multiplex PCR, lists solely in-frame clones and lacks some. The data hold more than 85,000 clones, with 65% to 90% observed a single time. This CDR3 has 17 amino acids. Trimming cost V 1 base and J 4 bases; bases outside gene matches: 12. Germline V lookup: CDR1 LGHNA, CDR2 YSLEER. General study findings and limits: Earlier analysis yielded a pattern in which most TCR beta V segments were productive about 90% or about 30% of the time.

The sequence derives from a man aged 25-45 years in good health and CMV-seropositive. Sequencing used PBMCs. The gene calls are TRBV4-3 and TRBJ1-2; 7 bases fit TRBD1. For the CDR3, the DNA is TGCGCCAGCAGCCAAGCTTTTGGTCGGGACAGCATCTATGGCTACACCTTC. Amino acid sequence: CASSQAFGRDSIYGYTF.